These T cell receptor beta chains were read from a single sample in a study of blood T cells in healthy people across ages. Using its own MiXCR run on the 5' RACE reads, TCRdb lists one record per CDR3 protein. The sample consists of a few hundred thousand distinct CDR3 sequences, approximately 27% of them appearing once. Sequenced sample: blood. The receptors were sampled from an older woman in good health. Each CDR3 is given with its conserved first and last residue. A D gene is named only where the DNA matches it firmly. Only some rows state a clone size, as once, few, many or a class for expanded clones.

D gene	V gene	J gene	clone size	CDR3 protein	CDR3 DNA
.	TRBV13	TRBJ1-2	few	CASSRGRLPGYTF	TGTGCCAGTTCGCGGGGGCGCTTACCCGGCTACACCTTC
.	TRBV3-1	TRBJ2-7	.	CASSQARTGVEQYF	TGTGCCAGCAGCCAAGCCAGGACCGGGGTCGAGCAGTACTTC
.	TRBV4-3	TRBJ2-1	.	CASSLREDYNEQFF	TGCGCCAGCAGCCTGCGCGAAGACTACAATGAGCAGTTCTTC
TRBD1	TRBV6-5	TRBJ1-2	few	CASSYSKDRVDYGYTF	TGTGCCAGCAGTTACTCGAAGGACAGGGTTGACTATGGCTACACCTTC
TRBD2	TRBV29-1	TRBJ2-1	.	CSAPLSGGDEQFF	TGCAGCGCTCCTCTGTCGGGAGGAGATGAGCAGTTCTTC
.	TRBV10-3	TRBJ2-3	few	CAISPGGGADTQYF	TGTGCCATCAGCCCAGGGGGGGGGGCAGATACGCAGTATTTT
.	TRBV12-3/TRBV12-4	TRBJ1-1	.	CASSLAPGRMNTEAFF	TGTGCCAGCAGTTTAGCGCCGGGACGGATGAACACTGAAGCTTTCTTT
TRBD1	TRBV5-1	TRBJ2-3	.	CASTDRERADTQYF	TGCGCCAGCACCGACAGGGAGAGGGCAGATACGCAGTATTTT
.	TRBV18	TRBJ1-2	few	CASSPDAAPGYGYTF	TGTGCCAGCTCACCGGACGCAGCTCCAGGTTATGGCTACACCTTC
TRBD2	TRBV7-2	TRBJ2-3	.	CASSLEWREAPPPVDTQYF	TGTGCCAGCAGCTTAGAATGGCGGGAGGCCCCCCCACCCGTGGATACGCAGTATTTT
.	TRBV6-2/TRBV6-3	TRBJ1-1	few	CASSFTRNTEAFF	TGTGCCAGCAGTTTTACAAGGAACACTGAAGCTTTCTTT
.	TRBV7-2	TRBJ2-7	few	CASRGGGGFEQYF	TGTGCCAGCAGAGGGGGCGGAGGGTTCGAGCAGTACTTC
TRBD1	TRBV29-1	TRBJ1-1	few	CSVRDRGRFTEAFF	TGCAGCGTTCGGGACAGGGGGCGGTTCACTGAAGCTTTCTTT
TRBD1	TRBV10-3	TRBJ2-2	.	CAISEPGQGTGELFF	TGTGCCATCAGTGAGCCCGGACAGGGTACGGGGGAGCTGTTTTTT
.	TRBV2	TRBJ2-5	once	CASRASGARETQYF	TGTGCCAGCAGGGCCTCGGGGGCCCGAGAGACCCAGTACTTC
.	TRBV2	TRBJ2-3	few	CASSDYDADTQYF	TGTGCCAGCAGTGATTACGACGCAGATACGCAGTATTTT
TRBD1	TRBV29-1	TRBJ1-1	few	CSGTGEGAFF	TGCAGCGGGACAGGGGAAGGAGCTTTCTTT
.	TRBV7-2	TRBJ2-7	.	CASSLSGPAYEQYF	TGTGCCAGCAGCCTCAGTGGGCCGGCCTACGAGCAGTACTTC
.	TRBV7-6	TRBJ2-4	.	CASSLAGGSTYVTKNIQYF	TGTGCCAGCAGCTTGGCCGGGGGAAGCACTTACGTAACCAAAAACATTCAGTACTTC
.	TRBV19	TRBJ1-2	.	CASSFGERGYTF	TGTGCCAGTAGTTTTGGGGAGCGCGGCTACACCTTC
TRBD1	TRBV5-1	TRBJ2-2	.	CASSLRPGQGNTGELFF	TGCGCCAGCAGCTTGAGACCGGGACAGGGTAACACCGGGGAGCTGTTTTTT
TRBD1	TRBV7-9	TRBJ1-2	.	CASSLEDRDWDGYTF	TGTGCCAGCAGCTTAGAGGACAGGGATTGGGATGGCTACACCTTC
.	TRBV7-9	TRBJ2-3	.	CASSSDWGGRTDTQYF	TGTGCCAGCAGCTCCGACTGGGGCGGTCGCACAGATACGCAGTATTTT
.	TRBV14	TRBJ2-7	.	CASSPLDEQYF	TGTGCCAGCAGCCCCCTGGACGAGCAGTACTTC
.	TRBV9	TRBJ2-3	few	CASSVLGSPTDTQYF	TGTGCCAGCAGCGTACTCGGATCCCCCACAGATACGCAGTATTTT
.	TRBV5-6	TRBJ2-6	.	CASSPGWASGANVLTF	TGTGCCAGCAGCCCTGGATGGGCCTCTGGGGCCAACGTCCTGACTTTC